This TCR beta chain was captured by sequencing in a study of blood T cell repertoires in COVID-19 (dated by TCRdb to about 2020). For context, the study as a whole: Samples from collaborators originated in the United States, Italy and Spain and spanned both the acute and convalescent phases of COVID-19. The samples were drawn from the first 160 participants of the ongoing ImmuneRACE study and from over 950 subjects provided by 6 global collaborators. Where HLA class I and class II types were available, the types were taken from metadata supplied by the sample provider, not from assay-based typing. A de-identified subject ID, COVID-19 status, age in years and sex were almost always included in the sample metadata. The material from the prospective study consisted of cDNA or gDNA derived from T cells, B-cell-depleted T cells, or PBMCs. Deeply sampled blood TCRbeta repertoires from subjects exposed to, actively infected with, or recovered from COVID-19 were included in the dataset. The repertoires were released in a freely available public database intended as a resource for research on the immune response to SARS-CoV-2.

The germline V gene yields SGDLS for CDR1 and YYNGEE for CDR2. Clipping removes 3 bases from V and 3 bases from J, with 5 as the unmatched junction base count. Spanning cysteine to phenylalanine, the CDR3 consists of 15 amino acids. Only the CDR3 region is kept as DNA, spanning 45 bases read in frame from base 1. TCRbeta CDR3 regions were amplified from genomic DNA by means of the immunoSEQ Assay, a bias-controlled multiplex PCR. Per the original workflow: Nucleated cell counts per sample were estimated from amplification of reference gene primers within the assay. To quantify the absolute abundance of each unique TCRbeta CDR3 rearrangement, sequence reads were collapsed and filtered. For each sample, productive Simpson clonality was calculated by taking the square root of Simpson's diversity index across productive rearrangements. As stored in TCRdb, this immuneACCESS dataset retains in-frame rearrangements with V and J assigned. A fraction of the clones does not appear; measured against another copy, unresolved V genes explain less than half of the discrepancy, and the remainder lacks a known reason. The DNA gave D and trimming, while V, J and clone size come from that table. In all, the sample holds around 160,000 clones, and 70% to 90% of those were seen once. Together, the top ten hold around 8.2% of the sample.

As to this clone: Its antigen remains undetermined. There are no base qualities to consult, and no much larger clone falls within one base.

The full study reports these points: The amount of clinical and demographic metadata varied by source and participant and was provided uncurated.

Collaborating institutions collected whole blood in K2EDTA tubes following their own protocols. For TCRbeta analysis, collaborator samples were shipped as frozen whole blood, as isolated PBMCs, or as DNA extracted from either sample type. This TCR derives from a man aged 55 to 70 with acute or convalescent COVID-19. The specimen sequenced was peripheral blood. The V and J genes are TRBV9 and TRBJ1-1; TRBD1 lines up with 10 middle nucleotides. CDR3 region: CASSDRQGADTEAFF. The DNA sequence is TGTGCCAGCAGCGACCGACAGGGGGCAGACACTGAAGCTTTCTTT.